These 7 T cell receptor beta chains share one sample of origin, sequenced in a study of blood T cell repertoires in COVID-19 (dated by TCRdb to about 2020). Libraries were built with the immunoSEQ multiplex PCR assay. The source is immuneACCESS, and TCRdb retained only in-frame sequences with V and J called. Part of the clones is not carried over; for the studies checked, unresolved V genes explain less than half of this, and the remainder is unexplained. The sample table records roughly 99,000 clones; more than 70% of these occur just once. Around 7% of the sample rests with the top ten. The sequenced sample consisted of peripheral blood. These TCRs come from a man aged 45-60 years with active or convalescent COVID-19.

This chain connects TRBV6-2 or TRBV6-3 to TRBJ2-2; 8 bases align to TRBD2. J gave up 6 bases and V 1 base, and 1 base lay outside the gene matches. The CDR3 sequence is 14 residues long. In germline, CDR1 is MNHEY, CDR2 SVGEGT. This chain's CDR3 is CASSYFGRAGELFF. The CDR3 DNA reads TGTGCCAGCAGTTACTTCGGGAGGGCCGGGGAGCTGTTTTTT.

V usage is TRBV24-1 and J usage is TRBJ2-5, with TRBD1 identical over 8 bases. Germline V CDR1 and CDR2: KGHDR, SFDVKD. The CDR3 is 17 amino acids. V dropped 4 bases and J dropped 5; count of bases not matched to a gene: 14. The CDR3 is CATSDQSTQGAGETQYF. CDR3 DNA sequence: TGTGCCACCAGTGACCAGTCAACTCAGGGGGCCGGGGAGACCCAGTACTTC.

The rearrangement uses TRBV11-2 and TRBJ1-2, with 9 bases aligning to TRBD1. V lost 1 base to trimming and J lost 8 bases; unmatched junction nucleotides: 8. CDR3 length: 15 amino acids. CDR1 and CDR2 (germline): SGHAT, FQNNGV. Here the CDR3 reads CASSLAPDRGGGYTF. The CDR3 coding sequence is TGTGCCAGCAGCTTAGCCCCGGACAGGGGAGGCGGCTACACCTTC.

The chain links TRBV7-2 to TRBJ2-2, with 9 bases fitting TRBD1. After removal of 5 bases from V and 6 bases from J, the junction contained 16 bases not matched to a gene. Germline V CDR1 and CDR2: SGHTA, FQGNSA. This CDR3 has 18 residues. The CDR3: CASSLPSPGTGNPGELFF. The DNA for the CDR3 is TGTGCCAGCAGCCTTCCCTCTCCCGGGACAGGGAATCCCGGGGAGCTGTTTTTT.

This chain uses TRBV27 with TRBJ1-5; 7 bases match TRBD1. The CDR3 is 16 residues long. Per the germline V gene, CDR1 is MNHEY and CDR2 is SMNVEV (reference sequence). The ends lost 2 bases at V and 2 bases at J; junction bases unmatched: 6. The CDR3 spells CASSLRGQEGNQPQHF. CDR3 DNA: TGTGCCAGCAGTTTAAGGGGGCAGGAGGGCAATCAGCCCCAGCATTTT.

CDR3 residues: CASTPTGGSYNEQFF. CDR3 coding DNA: TGTGCCAGCACCCCTACAGGGGGTTCCTACAATGAGCAGTTCTTC. The J gene is TRBJ2-1, the V gene TRBV2, with 8 nucleotides matching TRBD1. Per the germline V gene, CDR1 is SNHLY and CDR2 is FYNNEI. This CDR3 contains 15 residues. With V trimmed by 7 bases and J by 1 base, 6 bases remained unmatched.

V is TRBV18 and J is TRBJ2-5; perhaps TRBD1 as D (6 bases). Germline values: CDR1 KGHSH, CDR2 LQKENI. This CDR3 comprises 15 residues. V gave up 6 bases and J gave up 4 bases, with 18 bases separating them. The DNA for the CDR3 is TGTGCCAGCTCGCCGGATACAGGGCTGGGAGAGACCCAGTACTTC. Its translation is CASSPDTGLGETQYF.